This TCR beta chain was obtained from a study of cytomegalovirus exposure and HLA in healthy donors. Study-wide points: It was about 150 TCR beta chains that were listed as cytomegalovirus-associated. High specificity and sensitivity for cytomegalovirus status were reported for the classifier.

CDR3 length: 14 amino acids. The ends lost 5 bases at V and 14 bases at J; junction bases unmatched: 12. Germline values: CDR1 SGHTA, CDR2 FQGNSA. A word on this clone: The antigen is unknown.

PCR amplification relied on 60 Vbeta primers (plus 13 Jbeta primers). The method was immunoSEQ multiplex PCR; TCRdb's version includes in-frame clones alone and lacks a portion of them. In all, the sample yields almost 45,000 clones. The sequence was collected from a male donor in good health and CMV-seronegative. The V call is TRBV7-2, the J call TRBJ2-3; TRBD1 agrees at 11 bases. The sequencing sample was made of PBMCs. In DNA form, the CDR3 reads TGTGCCAGCAGCCCCGGGCAGGGGGACAGGGGGTTGTATTTT. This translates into CASSPGQGDRGLYF.